These 25 T cell receptor beta chains were sequenced from one sample in a study of shared clonotypes between healthy human individuals. The table came from immunoSEQ multiplex PCR; TCRdb's copy has only in-frame clones and leaves some out. Of 2 million to 3 million clones detected, roughly nine tenths appear once; the ten largest clones hold roughly 0.15%. The source material was naive CD4+ T cells sorted from blood. As to subset: CD45RA+ positively selected. Receptors originate from a man aged 18 to 35 in good health.

J is TRBJ2-3 and V is TRBV10-2; 16 bases agree with TRBD2. With 6 bases clipped from V and 6 bases from J, the junction kept 12 bases outside the gene matches. From germline, CDR1 is WSHSY and CDR2 SAAADI. CDR3 length: 18 amino acids. The CDR3 DNA is TGCGCCAGCAGGGGGACTAGCGGGAGGGCCGATGCCTGGGATACGCAGTATTTT. It specifies CASRGTSGRADAWDTQYF.

As DNA, the CDR3 is TGCGCCAGCAGCCAAGATTCCCTAGCGACCCAGTACTTC. Amino acids: CASSQDSLATQYF. The chain couples TRBV4-3 to TRBJ2-5, with D perhaps TRBD2 (5 bases). The length of the CDR3 is 13 residues. Trimming stripped 0 bases from V and 7 bases from J, with 9 bases between. Per germline, CDR1 LGHNA and CDR2 YSLEER.

As regards this clone: Other nucleotide sequences in the sample specify the same CDR3. This sequence joins TRBV5-4 and TRBJ2-2; D call uncertain. CDR3 length equals 13 residues. In germline, CDR1 is SGHNT, CDR2 YYREEE (reference sequence). Between the trimmed V and J ends, which lost 1 base and 5 bases, there was a span of 6 bases. As DNA, the CDR3 is TGTGCCAGCAGCTTGATCGGAACCGGGGAGCTGTTTTTT. Its protein is CASSLIGTGELFF. The complete variable domain, with remaining parts taken from reference TRBV5-4 and TRBJ2-2, reads ETGVTQSPTHLIKTRGQQVTLRCSSQSGHNTVSWYQQALGQGPQFIFQYYREEENGRGNFPPRFSGLQFPNYSSELNVNALELDDSALYLCASSLIGTGELFFGEGSRLTVL.

This chain joins TRBV30 and TRBJ2-2; TRBD2 is a possible D gene (6 bases). Between the trimmed V and J ends, which lost 6 bases and 5 bases, there was a span of 13 bases. The CDR3 loop spans 13 amino acids. Germline V gene data show CDR1 as GTSNPN and CDR2 as SVGIG (reference sequence). This CDR3 is CACGTEGTGELFF. In DNA form, the CDR3 reads TGTGCCTGTGGGACGGAGGGAACCGGGGAGCTGTTTTTT.

This chain links TRBV28 with TRBJ1-1; 7 bases match TRBD1. From germline, CDR1 is MDHEN and CDR2 SYDVKM. V was pared by 3 bases and J by 1 base, with 2 bases of the junction left unmatched. The CDR3 is made up of 14 amino acids. The CDR3 sequence: CASSLTGWNTEAFF. The CDR3 DNA sequence: TGTGCCAGCAGTTTGACAGGGTGGAACACTGAAGCTTTCTTT.

This rearrangement joins TRBV19 to TRBJ2-1; perhaps D is TRBD1 or TRBD2 (5 bases each). Germline CDR1 and CDR2: LNHDA and SQIVND (reference sequence). Trimming stripped 2 bases from V and 12 bases from J, with 14 bases between. This CDR3 is built from 13 residues. The CDR3 sequence is CASSITPEGRQFF. In DNA form, the CDR3 reads TGTGCCAGTAGTATAACCCCCGAGGGGCGGCAGTTCTTC.

This clone has a handful of counts. This chain connects TRBV25-1 to TRBJ1-4, with no clear D. This CDR3 comprises 14 residues. Between the trimmed V and J ends, which lost 4 bases and 8 bases, there was a span of 14 bases. CDR1 MGHDK and CDR2 SYGVNS come from the germline V gene. The CDR3 spells CASSVGGKDEKLFF. The CDR3 region has the DNA TGTGCCAGCAGTGTGGGCGGGAAGGACGAAAAACTGTTTTTT.

J is TRBJ1-6 and V is TRBV27, with D possibly matching TRBD1 (5 bases). CDR1 is MNHEY, CDR2 SMNVEV, per germline (reference sequence). Trimming took off 6 bases at V and 7 bases at J, with 16 bases between the two ends. The CDR3 totals 15 residues. CDR3 region: CASRRKGDGNSPLHF. The CDR3 DNA sequence: TGTGCCAGCAGGAGAAAAGGGGATGGCAATTCACCCCTCCACTTT.

J is TRBJ1-3 and V is TRBV18; TRBD1 agrees at 7 bases. The ends lost 6 bases at V and 10 bases at J; junction bases unmatched: 3. CDR3 size: 11 residues. Germline V gene sequence: CDR1 KGHSH, CDR2 LQKENI. CDR3: CASSPGGTIYF. For the CDR3, the DNA is TGTGCCAGCTCGCCAGGGGGTACCATATATTTT.

The chain carries TRBV5-1 and TRBJ2-3; TRBD2 agrees at 12 bases. The V gene end was trimmed by 4 bases and the J gene end by 6 bases; junction bases not matched to a gene: 6. The CDR3 is made up of 15 amino acids. CDR1 and CDR2 from the germline V gene are SGHRS and YFSETQ. The CDR3 reads CASSPLAGGFDTQYF. The CDR3 nucleotides read TGCGCCAGCAGCCCACTAGCGGGAGGCTTCGATACGCAGTATTTT.

On this clone itself: Other DNA sequences of this sample code for an identical CDR3. V usage is TRBV5-4 and J usage is TRBJ2-1, with 13 bases that match TRBD2. The germline gives CDR1 SGHNT, CDR2 YYREEE (reference sequence). The CDR3 is made up of 16 amino acids. With 4 bases clipped from V and 4 bases from J, the junction kept 5 bases outside the gene matches. The CDR3 region has the DNA TGTGCCAGCAGCCAGCCGGGACTAGCGGGATACAATGAGCAGTTCTTC. It codes for CASSQPGLAGYNEQFF.

This sequence joins TRBV18 and TRBJ2-7; TRBD1 aligns across 7 bases. From germline, CDR1 is KGHSH and CDR2 LQKENI. J gave up 3 bases and V 6 bases, and 11 bases lay outside the gene matches. This CDR3 is built from 15 residues. The CDR3 loop is CASSPPMGQYYEQYF. The CDR3 region has the DNA TGTGCCAGCTCTCCCCCCATGGGACAGTACTACGAGCAGTACTTC.

V usage is TRBV19 and J usage is TRBJ1-1; no reliable D call. V was pared by 5 bases and J by 5 bases, with 21 bases between. This CDR3 spans 16 amino acids. In germline, CDR1 is LNHDA, CDR2 SQIVND (reference sequence). The CDR3 protein is CASSSRDYHTRTEAFF. DNA for the CDR3: TGTGCCAGTAGTTCTCGGGATTATCATACGAGGACTGAAGCTTTCTTT. The full variable domain, rest sourced from reference TRBV19 and TRBJ1-1, is DGGITQSPKYLFRKEGQNVTLSCEQNLNHDAMYWYRQDPGQGLRLIYYSQIVNDFQKGDIAEGYSVSREKKESFPLTVTSAQKNPTAFYLCASSSRDYHTRTEAFFGQGTRLTVV.

This clone was counted a few times. The J gene is TRBJ1-1, the V gene TRBV9; D is ambiguous. V was clipped by 4 bases and J by 0 bases, with 4 bases between them. This CDR3 comprises 12 residues. The V gene's germline CDR1 is SGDLS and CDR2 YYNGEE. The CDR3 here is CASSPLNTEAFF. The CDR3 coding sequence is TGTGCCAGCAGCCCCCTGAACACTGAAGCTTTCTTT.

Comment on this clone: Other DNA sequences from this sample encode an identical CDR3 as well. CDR3 in amino acids: CASSLGGSSEKLFF. In DNA, the CDR3 is TGTGCCAGCAGCTTGGGAGGCTCTAGTGAAAAACTGTTTTTT. V usage is TRBV5-4 and J usage is TRBJ1-4; D unresolved. The V end lost 0 bases, the J end lost 7 bases, and 10 bases lay between the germline ends. The germline CDR1 and CDR2 sequences are SGHNT and YYREEE (reference sequence). This CDR3 is 14 amino acids long.

This clone was found once. The rearrangement links TRBV19 to TRBJ2-2, with 11 bases matching TRBD1. V was clipped by 4 bases and J by 6 bases; unmatched bases: 4. The length of the CDR3 is 15 residues. Germline V lookup: CDR1 LNHDA, CDR2 SQIVND (reference sequence). The CDR3 is CASSTWTGGPGELFF. The CDR3 region has the DNA TGTGCCAGTAGTACATGGACAGGGGGCCCCGGGGAGCTGTTTTTT.

This clone has a single count. The chain combines TRBV27 with TRBJ1-3; possibly TRBD1 for D (5 bases). In germline, CDR1 is MNHEY, CDR2 SMNVEV (reference sequence). V was pared by 0 bases and J by 4 bases, with 7 bases between. The CDR3 is 14 amino acids. CDR3 amino acids: CASSLSGQGNTIYF. The CDR3 coding sequence is TGTGCCAGCAGTTTATCGGGGCAAGGAAACACCATATATTTT.

The chain couples TRBV5-1 to TRBJ1-1, with D tentatively TRBD1 (5 bases). The length of the CDR3 is 15 residues. CDR1 is SGHRS and CDR2 is YFSETQ in the germline V gene. Trimming took off 4 bases at V and 1 base at J, with 14 bases between the two ends. The CDR3 protein is CASSGTGTRNTEAFF. The CDR3 nucleotides are TGCGCCAGCAGCGGTACCGGGACGCGGAACACTGAAGCTTTCTTT. Filled out from reference TRBV5-1 and TRBJ1-1, the complete variable domain reads KAGVTQTPRYLIKTRGQQVTLSCSPISGHRSVSWYQQTPGQGLQFLFEYFSETQRNKGNFPGRFSGRQFSNSRSEMNVSTLELGDSALYLCASSGTGTRNTEAFFGQGTRLTVV.

V usage is TRBV4-1 and J usage is TRBJ2-5; a possible D gene is TRBD2 (6 bases). Trimming cost V 1 base and J 4 bases, with 13 bases left between them. The CDR3 totals 15 residues. Germline loops: CDR1 MGHRA, CDR2 YSYEKL. The CDR3 nucleotides are TGCGCCAGCAGCCAAGCGAACACGCGGGGAGAGACCCAGTACTTC. This gives the protein CASSQANTRGETQYF.

The chain joins TRBV10-3 to TRBJ2-5; maybe TRBD1 (5 bases). The closer fit of TRBJ2-7 to the DNA end suggests the J call may be wrong. CDR1 and CDR2 (germline): ENHRY, SYGVKD. The CDR3 contains 12 residues. The CDR3 sequence: CAISQGDYEQYF. As DNA, the CDR3 is TGTGCCATCAGCCAGGGTGACTACGAGCAGTACTTC.

J is TRBJ2-1 and V is TRBV19, with 8 nucleotides matching TRBD2. V shed 5 bases, J shed 8 bases, and the junction held 14 bases outside the gene matches. Germline assignment: CDR1 LNHDA and CDR2 SQIVND (reference sequence). This CDR3 is built from 16 residues. CDR3 protein: CASSPRGQRGSDEQFF. The CDR3 DNA reads as TGTGCCAGTAGTCCCCGGGGCCAGCGGGGGTCCGATGAGCAGTTCTTC.

This rearrangement joins TRBV28 to TRBJ2-7; D may be TRBD1 (6 bases). CDR1 and CDR2 from the germline V gene are MDHEN and SYDVKM. Trimming left V 5 bases short and J 3 bases short, with 14 bases between. The CDR3 has 14 amino acids. The CDR3 nucleotides are TGTGCCAGCAGTCCCCGTGAAGGGGGCTACGAGCAGTACTTC. It yields the protein CASSPREGGYEQYF.

The chain employs TRBV9 and TRBJ1-3; D is unresolved. The CDR3 is 16 residues long. V was pared by 0 bases and J by 0 bases, with 10 bases between. Germline V gene lookup returns CDR1 SGDLS and CDR2 YYNGEE. CDR3 in amino acids: CASSVEGGSSGNTIYF. CDR3 sequence (DNA): TGTGCCAGCAGCGTAGAGGGCGGAAGCTCTGGAAACACCATATATTTT.

This chain uses TRBV25-1 with TRBJ2-7, with unresolved D. Germline values: CDR1 MGHDK, CDR2 SYGVNS. This CDR3 is 15 amino acids long. V shed 1 base and J shed 2 bases, with 12 bases lying between them. CDR3: CASSELATTPYEQYF. The CDR3 DNA reads TGTGCCAGCAGTGAATTAGCAACGACGCCCTACGAGCAGTACTTC.

This chain links TRBV11-2 with TRBJ2-3; TRBD2 agrees at 7 bases. The CDR3 runs to 14 residues. Trimming at V came to 1 base and at J to 4 bases, leaving 2 bases not matched to a gene. Per the germline V gene, CDR1 is SGHAT and CDR2 is FQNNGV. This CDR3 is CASSLGLASDTQYF. The CDR3 DNA reads as TGTGCCAGCAGCTTAGGACTAGCTTCAGATACGCAGTATTTT. Complete variable domain (other parts from reference TRBV11-2 and TRBJ2-3): EAGVAQSPRYKIIEKRQSVAFWCNPISGHATLYWYQQILGQGPKLLIQFQNNGVVDDSQLPKDRFSAERLKGVDSTLKIQPAKLEDSAVYLCASSLGLASDTQYFGPGTRLTVL.